This T cell receptor (beta chain) was recorded in a study of a mutant IDH1 vaccine in newly diagnosed glioma. The data were produced by immunoSEQ multiplex PCR, yet TCRdb's version contains in-frame clones alone and is incomplete. The sample lists tens of thousands of clones; under 85% were seen once. The V end was cut by 1 base, the J end by 3 bases, with 6 bases between. This CDR3 contains 13 residues. The V gene's germline CDR1 is MDHEN and CDR2 SYDVKM. A note on this clone: No antigen is known for it.

Time point noted: week 47, end of study. Vaccination used 300 ug of mutant IDH1 20-mer peptide per dose, with topical imiquimod. The sequencing here drew on PBMCs, taken from a glioma patient whose treatment included an IDH1 peptide vaccine. The V call is TRBV28, the J call TRBJ1-2; D is unclear. The source of this sequence is a man younger than 40 with glioma. Here the CDR3 reads CASSLSGDYGYTF. In nucleotides, the CDR3 is TGTGCCAGCAGTTTATCCGGGGACTATGGCTACACCTTC.